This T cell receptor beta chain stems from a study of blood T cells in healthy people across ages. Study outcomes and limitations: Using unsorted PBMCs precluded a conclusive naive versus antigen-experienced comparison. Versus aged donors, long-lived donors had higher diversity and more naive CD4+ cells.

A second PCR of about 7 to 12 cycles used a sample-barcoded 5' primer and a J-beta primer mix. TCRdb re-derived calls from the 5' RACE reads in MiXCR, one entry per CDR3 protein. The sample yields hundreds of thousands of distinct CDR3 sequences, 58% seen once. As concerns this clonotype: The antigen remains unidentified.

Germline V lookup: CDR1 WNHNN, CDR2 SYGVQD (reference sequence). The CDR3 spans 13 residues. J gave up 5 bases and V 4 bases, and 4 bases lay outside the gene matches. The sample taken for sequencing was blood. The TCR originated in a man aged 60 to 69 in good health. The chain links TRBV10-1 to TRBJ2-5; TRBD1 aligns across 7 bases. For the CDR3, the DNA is TGCGCCAGCAGTGGACAGGGCATGGAGACCCAGTACTTC. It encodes CASSGQGMETQYF.